This T cell receptor beta chain originates from a study of shared clonotypes between healthy human individuals. CDR1 is MNHNY, CDR2 SVGAGI, per germline (reference sequence). Trimming took off 6 bases at V and 7 bases at J, with 11 bases between the two ends. This CDR3 spans 12 amino acids. Naivety among CD8 cells was defined by CD45RO negativity and positive CCR7 selection, thereby excluding terminally differentiated effector memory CD45RA+ cells. Profiling relied on immunoSEQ multiplex PCR, and the TCRdb table lists in-frame clones only, not all of them. The sample lists millions of clones; about 95% were seen once.

The specimen was naive CD8+ T cells sorted from blood. The V gene is TRBV6-6, the J gene TRBJ2-3; unclear D gene. The clonotype was recovered from a man between 18 and 35 years old in good health. The CDR3 reads CASSQGQYTQYF. The CDR3 region has the DNA TGTGCCAGCAGCCAAGGGCAGTATACGCAGTATTTT.